This TCR beta chain appears in the sequencing data of a study of blood T cells in healthy people across ages. Notes on the study in general: Diversity was higher, and naive CD4+ cells more numerous, in long-lived donors than in aged donors.

Germline CDR1 is DFQATT and CDR2 is SNEGSKA (reference sequence). There are 12 residues in the CDR3. Deletions cut 8 bases from V and 13 bases from J, with 21 bases between. About this clonotype itself: Its antigen is undetermined. This may stem from a read error, because a much larger clone lies one nucleotide away.

Primed by a sample-barcoded 5' primer and a J-beta primer mix, a second PCR proceeded for about 7 to 12 cycles. One entry per CDR3 protein results from TCRdb running MiXCR on the 5' RACE reads. Seen here are 750,000 to 950,000 distinct CDR3 sequences, around 29% observed once, and the top ten hold about 10%. These data were also reused for a study on T cells of mothers and their children. That work states: Over 9 million reads per mother and around 3 million per child were obtained.

The V call is TRBV20-1, the J call TRBJ2-1; D perhaps matches TRBD2 (7 bases). This clonotype originated in a woman between 35 and 50 years old in good health. What was sequenced was blood. CDR3 in amino acids: CSPRGGQETQFF. CDR3 in DNA: TGCAGTCCTCGCGGGGGACAAGAGACCCAGTTCTTC.